One and the same sample provided the 24 T cell receptor beta chains below, sequenced in a study of blood T cell repertoires in COVID-19. Sequencing was performed with immunoSEQ multiplex PCR; in TCRdb, only in-frame clones are kept and a portion is missing. This sample has approximately 300,000 clones, with under 95% found just once. Sequenced: PBMCs or T cells enriched from blood (not recorded which). Receptor source: a man in his sixties who had recovered from COVID-19.

The V and J genes are TRBV6-5 and TRBJ2-1; D remains ambiguous. CDR1 MNHEY and CDR2 SVGAGI come from the germline V gene. V dropped 0 bases and J dropped 12 bases, with 18 bases sitting between them. CDR3 length equals 15 residues. CDR3: CASSYSSTPRSVQFF. As DNA, the CDR3 is TGTGCCAGCAGTTACTCGAGTACTCCTCGTTCGGTGCAGTTCTTC.

In DNA form, the CDR3 reads TGTGCCATCAGTGAGTCGTCAGGAACTGAAGCTTTCTTT. It encodes CAISESSGTEAFF. The chain recombines TRBV10-3 with TRBJ1-1; no definite D call. The CDR3 is 13 residues long. The V end lost 0 bases, the J end lost 5 bases, and 7 bases lay between the germline ends. Germline V gene lookup returns CDR1 ENHRY and CDR2 SYGVKD.

This chain joins TRBV5-4 and TRBJ1-6, with 9 nucleotides matching TRBD1. CDR1 SGHNT and CDR2 YYREEE come from the germline V gene (reference sequence). This CDR3 has 16 amino acids. J gave up 5 bases and V 4 bases, and 7 bases lay outside the gene matches. CDR3 sequence: CASSTGQGYNNSPLHF. The CDR3 DNA reads TGTGCCAGCAGCACCGGACAGGGGTATAATAATTCACCCCTCCACTTT.

The rearrangement links TRBV24-1 to TRBJ2-1; the D gene is possibly TRBD1 (6 bases). CDR3 length equals 19 residues. Deletions cut 3 bases from V and 2 bases from J, with 22 bases between. Germline CDR1 KGHDR, CDR2 SFDVKD. The CDR3 nucleotides are TGTGCCACCAGTGATCAAGAGCGAAAAACAGGGATAACCTACAATGAGCAGTTCTTC. Translation gives CATSDQERKTGITYNEQFF.

The V gene is TRBV9, the J gene TRBJ2-3; 8 positions agree with TRBD2. Germline CDR1 SGDLS, CDR2 YYNGEE. The V segment lost 4 bases and the J segment 4 bases; nucleotides outside the gene matches: 11. This CDR3 contains 16 residues. CDR3 nucleotide sequence: TGTGCCAGCAGCTCGATCGGGGGGGCGCGCTCAGATACGCAGTATTTT. Translation gives CASSSIGGARSDTQYF.

V and J are TRBV2 and TRBJ1-2; D may be TRBD1 (6 bases). The germline V gene encodes CDR1 SNHLY and CDR2 FYNNEI. The CDR3 runs 14 residues. V was clipped by 6 bases and J by 4 bases, with 15 bases between them. CDR3 in amino acids: CASSPQGDGYGYTF. The CDR3 region has the DNA TGTGCCAGCAGCCCACAGGGAGACGGCTATGGCTACACCTTC.

The chain has TRBV6-5 and TRBJ2-1; D possibly corresponds to TRBD2 (5 bases). Germline-derived CDR1 and CDR2 are MNHEY and SVGAGI. Trimming pared 8 bases from V and 5 bases from J, leaving 19 bases between. This CDR3 is built from 15 residues. CDR3 DNA sequence: TGTGCCAGCCAATCGCGGGCCGGGATCGACAATGAGCAGTTCTTC. It encodes CASQSRAGIDNEQFF.

The rearrangement links TRBV7-9 to TRBJ2-7, with 9 bases identical to TRBD1. This CDR3 contains 13 residues. V lost 4 bases and J lost 7; bases outside the gene matches: 5. CDR1 and CDR2 from the germline V gene are SEHNR and FQNEAQ (reference sequence). The CDR3 sequence is CASSSGTGLEQYF. DNA of the CDR3: TGTGCCAGCAGCTCCGGGACAGGGCTGGAGCAGTACTTC.

This sequence joins TRBV9 and TRBJ1-2; weak D call: TRBD1 (6 bases). CDR1 and CDR2 (germline): SGDLS, YYNGEE. This CDR3 spans 15 amino acids. V was clipped by 3 bases and J by 4 bases, with 16 bases between them. CDR3 nucleotides: TGTGCCAGCAGCGGATACAGGGCTGTCGGCTATGGCTACACCTTC. As protein: CASSGYRAVGYGYTF.

The chain uses TRBV6-2 or TRBV6-3 and TRBJ1-2, with 9 bases matching TRBD1. The germline V gene encodes CDR1 MNHEY and CDR2 SVGEGT. Trimming removed 2 bases from V and 7 bases from J; junction bases left unmatched: 5. The CDR3 is made up of 14 amino acids. The CDR3 here is CASSYGTGSRGYTF. The CDR3 coding sequence is TGTGCCAGCAGTTACGGGACAGGGAGTCGTGGCTACACCTTC.

This rearrangement joins TRBV14 to TRBJ2-3; D uncertain. This CDR3 has 12 amino acids. The V gene's germline CDR1 is SGHDN and CDR2 FVKESK. V gave up 1 base and J gave up 4 bases, with 3 bases separating them. The CDR3 nucleotides read TGTGCCAGCAGCCAAGTCGCAGATACGCAGTATTTT. This sequence encodes CASSQVADTQYF.

The J gene is TRBJ1-3, the V gene TRBV12-3 or TRBV12-4; the D is unclear. Trimming took 6 bases from V and 12 from J, leaving 15 bases between them. The CDR3 has 12 amino acids. CDR3 in amino acids: CASSFTPEGIYF. The CDR3 DNA is TGTGCCAGCAGCTTCACCCCAGAGGGCATATATTTT.

Notes on this clone: Given a much more abundant clone one base away, this may be a read error. The rearrangement links TRBV7-3 to TRBJ1-1; the D is unclear. Germline CDR1 is SGHTA and CDR2 is FQGTGA. V gave up 2 bases and J gave up 0 bases, with 4 bases separating them. CDR3 length: 13 residues. CDR3 region: CASSLYMNTEAFF. CDR3 sequence (DNA): TGTGCCAGCAGCTTATATATGAACACTGAAGCTTTCTTT. The full variable domain, rest sourced from reference TRBV7-3 and TRBJ1-1, is GAGVSQTPSNKVTEKGKYVELRCDPISGHTALYWYRQSLGQGPEFLIYFQGTGAADDSGLPNDRFFAVRPEGSVSTLKIQRTERGDSAVYLCASSLYMNTEAFFGQGTRLTVV.

This chain uses TRBV5-1 with TRBJ2-2, with 7 positions matching TRBD1. CDR1 and CDR2 (germline): SGHRS, YFSETQ. V shed 4 bases, J shed 5 bases, and the junction held 8 bases outside the gene matches. This CDR3 contains 15 residues. CDR3 loop: CASSEMGQITGELFF. The CDR3 nucleotides read TGCGCCAGCAGCGAGATGGGACAGATAACCGGGGAGCTGTTTTTT.

This clone showed up just a few times. The chain links TRBV29-1 to TRBJ1-2, with a weak D call TRBD1 (6 bases). Trimming cost V 5 bases and J 1 base, with 11 bases left between them. The germline gives CDR1 SQVTM, CDR2 ANQGSEA. The CDR3 spans 13 residues. CDR3 in amino acids: CSVLQGFNYGYTF. In DNA form, the CDR3 reads TGCAGCGTTCTACAGGGCTTTAACTATGGCTACACCTTC.

The genes are TRBV7-6 and TRBJ1-2, with D possibly being TRBD1 (6 bases). There are 19 residues in the CDR3. V dropped 3 bases and J dropped 4 bases, with 27 bases sitting between them. Germline values: CDR1 SGHVS, CDR2 FNYEAQ. CDR3 in amino acids: CASSFFFEATGALTYGYTF. The CDR3 coding sequence is TGTGCCAGCAGCTTTTTTTTTGAGGCGACAGGCGCCCTCACCTATGGCTACACCTTC.

V usage is TRBV19 and J usage is TRBJ2-3, with unresolved D. V was cut by 8 bases and J by 0 bases, with 9 bases left in between. Germline lookup yields CDR1 LNHDA and CDR2 SQIVND (reference sequence). This CDR3 has 13 amino acids. The CDR3 sequence: CASRSGSTDTQYF. CDR3 nucleotide sequence: TGTGCCAGTCGGTCCGGGAGCACAGATACGCAGTATTTT.

The V call is TRBV6-1, the J call TRBJ1-2; the match to TRBD1 covers 9 bases. Losses at the gene ends were 4 bases for V and 4 bases for J; bases not matched to a gene: 10. CDR3 size: 16 residues. Germline V gene lookup returns CDR1 MNHNS and CDR2 SASEGT. The CDR3 here is CASSARDRARLYGYTF. The CDR3 nucleotides are TGTGCCAGCAGTGCCCGGGACAGGGCCCGACTCTATGGCTACACCTTC.

This chain connects TRBV2 to TRBJ2-1; 8 bases align to TRBD2. Germline V CDR1 and CDR2: SNHLY, FYNNEI. V lost 7 bases to trimming and J lost 0 bases; unmatched junction nucleotides: 11. This CDR3 spans 17 amino acids. For the CDR3, the DNA is TGTGCCAGCATAGGCCTAGCGGGCCGTAGCTCCTACAATGAGCAGTTCTTC. Amino acid sequence: CASIGLAGRSSYNEQFF.

The V gene is TRBV2, the J gene TRBJ1-1; 8 bases map to TRBD1. Trimming took 10 bases from V and 3 from J; bases not matched to a gene: 10. Germline V gives CDR1 SNHLY, CDR2 FYNNEI. The CDR3 spans 14 residues. The CDR3 reads CATSQDRADTEAFF. CDR3 coding DNA: TGTGCCACCTCCCAGGACAGGGCGGACACTGAAGCTTTCTTT.

The V call is TRBV2, the J call TRBJ2-3; 12 positions agree with TRBD2. J gave up 5 bases and V 5 bases, and 8 bases lay outside the gene matches. CDR1 is SNHLY, CDR2 FYNNEI, per germline. The CDR3 runs 16 residues. The CDR3 DNA follows: TGTGCCAGCAGTTCACCCCTGGGACTAGCGGGAGATACGCAGTATTTT. Its protein product is CASSSPLGLAGDTQYF.

The chain combines TRBV5-1 with TRBJ2-2, with TRBD2 as a possible D gene (5 bases). This CDR3 region has 14 residues. Germline CDR1 is SGHRS and CDR2 is YFSETQ. Trimming removed 1 base from V and 3 bases from J, with 7 bases in between. In nucleotides, the CDR3 is TGCGCCAGCAGCTTGCGGACTGACACCGGGGAGCTGTTTTTT. Translating gives CASSLRTDTGELFF.

The V gene is TRBV3-1 (or the pseudogene TRBV3-2), the J gene TRBJ2-6, with D perhaps TRBD1 (6 bases). CDR3 length equals 13 residues. Germline V gene lookup returns CDR1 LGHDT and CDR2 YNNKEL (reference sequence). V lost 4 bases, J lost 12 bases, and 13 bases lay in between. The CDR3 nucleotides read TGTGCCAGCAGCCCTAGAGCAGGGGTCGTCCTGACTTTC. Translation: CASSPRAGVVLTF.

This chain joins TRBV2 and TRBJ1-2, with no clear D. This CDR3 is built from 13 residues. Trimming took off 5 bases at V and 6 bases at J, with 13 bases between the two ends. Germline-derived CDR1 and CDR2 are SNHLY and FYNNEI. CDR3 in DNA: TGTGCCAGCAGTCTCCGGATGGGAGATGGCTACACCTTC. Amino acid sequence: CASSLRMGDGYTF.